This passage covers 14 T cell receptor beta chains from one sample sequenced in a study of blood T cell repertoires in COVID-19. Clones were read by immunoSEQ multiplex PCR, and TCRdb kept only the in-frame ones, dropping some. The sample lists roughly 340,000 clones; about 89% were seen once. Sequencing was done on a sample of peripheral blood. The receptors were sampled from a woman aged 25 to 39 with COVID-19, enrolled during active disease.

The CDR3, as DNA: TGCAGTGCGGGAGGGAAAGGCTACACCTTC. This codes for CSAGGKGYTF. The rearrangement joins TRBV20-1 to TRBJ1-2; D is ambiguous. Trimming left V 6 bases short and J 8 bases short, with 10 bases between. CDR1 DFQATT and CDR2 SNEGSKA come from the germline V gene (reference sequence). The CDR3 extends over 10 amino acids.

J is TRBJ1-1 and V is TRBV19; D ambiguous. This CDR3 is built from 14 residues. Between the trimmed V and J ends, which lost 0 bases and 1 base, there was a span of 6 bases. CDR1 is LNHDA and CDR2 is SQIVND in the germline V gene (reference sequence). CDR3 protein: CASSIETRNTEAFF. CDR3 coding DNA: TGTGCCAGTAGTATAGAGACACGGAACACTGAAGCTTTCTTT.

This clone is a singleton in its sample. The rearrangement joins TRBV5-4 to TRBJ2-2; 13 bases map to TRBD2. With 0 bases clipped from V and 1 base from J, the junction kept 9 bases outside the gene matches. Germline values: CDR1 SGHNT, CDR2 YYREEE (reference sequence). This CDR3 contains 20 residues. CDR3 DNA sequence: TGTGCCAGCAGCTTGGACGGGACTAGCGGGACCCTTGGGAACACCGGGGAGCTGTTTTTT. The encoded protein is CASSLDGTSGTLGNTGELFF. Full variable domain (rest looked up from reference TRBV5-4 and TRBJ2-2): ETGVTQSPTHLIKTRGQQVTLRCSSQSGHNTVSWYQQALGQGPQFIFQYYREEENGRGNFPPRFSGLQFPNYSSELNVNALELDDSALYLCASSLDGTSGTLGNTGELFFGEGSRLTVL.

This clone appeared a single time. The CDR3 coding sequence is TGTGCCAGCAGTTCCCGGGACAGGGTCTCTGAGACCCAGTACTTC. It is translated as CASSSRDRVSETQYF. The chain combines TRBV27 with TRBJ2-5; TRBD1 matches 9 bases. With 4 bases clipped from V and 5 bases from J, the junction kept 8 bases outside the gene matches. The CDR3 contains 15 residues. In germline, CDR1 is MNHEY, CDR2 SMNVEV (reference sequence).

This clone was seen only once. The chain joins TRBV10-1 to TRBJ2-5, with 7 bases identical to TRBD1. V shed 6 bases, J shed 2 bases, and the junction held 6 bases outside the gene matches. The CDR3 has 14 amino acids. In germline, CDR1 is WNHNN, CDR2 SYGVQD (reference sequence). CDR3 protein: CASSEPGQQETQYF. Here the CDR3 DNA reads TGCGCCAGCAGCGAACCGGGACAGCAAGAGACCCAGTACTTC.

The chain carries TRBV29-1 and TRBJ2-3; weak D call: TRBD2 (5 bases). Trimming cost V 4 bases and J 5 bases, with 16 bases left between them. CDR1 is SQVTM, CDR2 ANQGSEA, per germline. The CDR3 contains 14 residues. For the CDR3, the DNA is TGCAGCGTTGGAAGATTACTAGTCGAAGATACGCAGTATTTT. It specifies CSVGRLLVEDTQYF.

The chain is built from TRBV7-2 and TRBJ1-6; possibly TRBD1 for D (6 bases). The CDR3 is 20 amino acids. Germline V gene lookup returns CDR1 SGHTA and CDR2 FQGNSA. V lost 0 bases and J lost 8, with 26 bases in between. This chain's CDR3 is CASSLARGFGAKEGDSPLHF. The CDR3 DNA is TGTGCCAGCAGCTTAGCTAGGGGCTTCGGCGCTAAAGAGGGGGATTCACCCCTCCACTTT. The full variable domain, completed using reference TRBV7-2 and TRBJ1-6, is GAGVSQSPSNKVTEKGKDVELRCDPISGHTALYWYRQSLGQGLEFLIYFQGNSAPDKSGLPSDRFSAERTGGSVSTLTIQRTQQEDSAVYLCASSLARGFGAKEGDSPLHFGNGTRLTVT.

CDR3 DNA: TGTGCCTGGAGTGTAAACGCGTGGACCGGGGAGCTGTTTTTT. Amino acids: CAWSVNAWTGELFF. The chain combines TRBV30 with TRBJ2-2; D remains ambiguous. The V gene's germline CDR1 is GTSNPN and CDR2 SVGIG (reference sequence). The germline V and J ends were trimmed by 0 bases and 5 bases, with 10 bases remaining between them. The CDR3 loop spans 14 amino acids.

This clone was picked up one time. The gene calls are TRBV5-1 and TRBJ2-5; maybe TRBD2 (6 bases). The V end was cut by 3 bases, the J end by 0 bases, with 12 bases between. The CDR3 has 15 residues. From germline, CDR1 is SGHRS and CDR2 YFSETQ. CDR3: CASSWAGRDQETQYF. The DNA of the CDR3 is TGCGCCAGCAGCTGGGCGGGGCGGGACCAAGAGACCCAGTACTTC. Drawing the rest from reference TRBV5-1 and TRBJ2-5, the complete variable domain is KAGVTQTPRYLIKTRGQQVTLSCSPISGHRSVSWYQQTPGQGLQFLFEYFSETQRNKGNFPGRFSGRQFSNSRSEMNVSTLELGDSALYLCASSWAGRDQETQYFGPGTRLLVL.

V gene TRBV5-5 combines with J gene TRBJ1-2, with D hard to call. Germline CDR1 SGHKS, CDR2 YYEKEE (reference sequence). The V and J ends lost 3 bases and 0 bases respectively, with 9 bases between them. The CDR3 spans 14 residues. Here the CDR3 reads CASSSGSPNYGYTF. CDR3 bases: TGTGCCAGCAGCTCTGGGAGCCCTAACTATGGCTACACCTTC.

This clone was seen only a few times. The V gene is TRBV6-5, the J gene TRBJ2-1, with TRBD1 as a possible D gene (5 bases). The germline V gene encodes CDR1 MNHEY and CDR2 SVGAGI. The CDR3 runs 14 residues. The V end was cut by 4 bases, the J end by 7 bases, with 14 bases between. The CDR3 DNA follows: TGTGCCAGCAGTTCGCTAGGGGTAGGTAATGAGCAGTTCTTC. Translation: CASSSLGVGNEQFF.

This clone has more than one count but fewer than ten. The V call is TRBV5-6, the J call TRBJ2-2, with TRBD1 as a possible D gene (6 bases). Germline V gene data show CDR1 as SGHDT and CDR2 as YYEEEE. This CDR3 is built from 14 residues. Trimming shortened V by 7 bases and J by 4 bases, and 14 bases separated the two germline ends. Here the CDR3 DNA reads TGTGCCAGCTCCTTAGGGGGACCCACCGGGGAGCTGTTTTTT. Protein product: CASSLGGPTGELFF.

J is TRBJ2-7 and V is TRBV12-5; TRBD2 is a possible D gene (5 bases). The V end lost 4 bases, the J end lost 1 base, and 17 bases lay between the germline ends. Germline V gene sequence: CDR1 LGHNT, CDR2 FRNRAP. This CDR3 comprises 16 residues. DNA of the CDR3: TGTGCTAGTGGTTCCGAGGGCAGTCTAAATTCCTACGAGCAGTACTTC. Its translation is CASGSEGSLNSYEQYF.

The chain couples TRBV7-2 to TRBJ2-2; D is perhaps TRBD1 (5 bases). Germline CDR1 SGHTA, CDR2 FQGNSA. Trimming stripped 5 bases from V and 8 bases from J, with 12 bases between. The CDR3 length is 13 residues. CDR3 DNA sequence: TGTGCCAGCAGCCCGCAGGGTTTGGGGGAGCTGTTTTTT. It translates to CASSPQGLGELFF.